The 20 T cell receptor beta chains listed next were all sequenced from one sample in a study of T cells in Graves' hyperthyroidism and ophthalmopathy. RNA transcripts gave rise to amplified TCR beta CDR3 regions. Primed by the HTBI set, a first-round RT-PCR was run on the TCR CDR3. TCRdb reprocessed the multiplex PCR reads with MiXCR, giving one entry per CDR3 protein. The table has over 450,000 distinct CDR3 sequences, about 15% seen once. Sequenced sample: blood. Receptor source: a woman between 18 and 30 years old with Graves' hyperthyroidism.

The sample holds many counts of this clonotype. The chain carries TRBV7-2 and TRBJ2-3; a possible D gene is TRBD1 (6 bases). V lost 1 base and J lost 0, with 11 bases in between. The germline V gene encodes CDR1 SGHTA and CDR2 FQGNSA. The CDR3 has 16 residues. CDR3 sequence (DNA): TGTGCCAGCAGCTTAGGGTCAGGGGCGAGCACAGATACGCAGTATTTT. It encodes CASSLGSGASTDTQYF.

This clonotype was seen ten or more times. The CDR3, as DNA: TGTGCTAGTGGTTTGGGTAGGCGGGAGACCCAGTACTTC. Protein sequence: CASGLGRRETQYF. The chain employs TRBV12-5 and TRBJ2-5, with D unclear. In germline, CDR1 is LGHNT, CDR2 FRNRAP. The CDR3 covers 13 residues. The ends were cut back, 1 base at V and 5 bases at J, with 8 bases in the middle. The full variable domain, completed using reference TRBV12-5 and TRBJ2-5, is DARVTQTPRHKVTEMGQEVTMRCQPILGHNTVFWYRQTMMQGLELLAYFRNRAPLDDSGMPKDRFSAEMPDATLATLKIQPSEPRDSAVYFCASGLGRRETQYFGPGTRLLVL.

A single count supports this clonotype. The gene calls are TRBV20-1 and TRBJ2-1, with D possibly being TRBD1 (6 bases). The V gene lost 6 bases and the J gene lost 4 bases, with 19 bases spanning the gap. Germline lookup yields CDR1 DFQATT and CDR2 SNEGSKA (reference sequence). The CDR3 extends over 15 amino acids. The CDR3 protein is CSAWDYRVQYNEQFF. CDR3 nucleotide sequence: TGCAGTGCGTGGGATTACAGGGTCCAATACAATGAGCAGTTCTTC.

In its sample, this clonotype was seen many times. This rearrangement joins TRBV19 to TRBJ2-5, with D tentatively TRBD1 (5 bases). The CDR3 runs to 14 residues. The V gene's germline CDR1 is LNHDA and CDR2 SQIVND (reference sequence). CDR3 residues: CATGPRAGKETQYF. The CDR3 DNA sequence: TGTGCTACAGGCCCACGAGCAGGGAAGGAGACCCAGTACTTC.

This chain connects TRBV20-1 to TRBJ2-1; TRBD1 might be the D (5 bases). The CDR3 consists of 14 residues. The V end lost 0 bases, the J end lost 8 bases, and 14 bases lay between the germline ends. Germline V gene sequence: CDR1 DFQATT, CDR2 SNEGSKA (reference sequence). Written as DNA, the CDR3 is TGCAGTGCTAGAGAGACGGGCGGCAGGGATGAGCAGTTCTTC. Translating it yields CSARETGGRDEQFF.

This clonotype was recorded many times. The CDR3: CAISDTGDEQYV. Here the CDR3 DNA reads TGTGCCATCAGTGACACAGGGGACGAGCAGTACGTC. The chain is built from TRBV10-3 and TRBJ2-7; 7 bases align to TRBD1. The ends lost 3 bases at V and 5 bases at J; junction bases unmatched: 1. The CDR3 spans 12 residues. Per the germline V gene, CDR1 is ENHRY and CDR2 is SYGVKD.

This clonotype was observed at least ten times. The CDR3 spells CSASGDRGTDTQYF. CDR3 nucleotide sequence: TGCAGTGCTAGTGGGGACAGGGGCACAGATACGCAGTATTTT. The chain carries TRBV20-1 and TRBJ2-3; TRBD1 aligns across 9 bases. Germline loops: CDR1 DFQATT, CDR2 SNEGSKA (reference sequence). This CDR3 has 14 amino acids. The ends lost 3 bases at V and 1 base at J; junction bases unmatched: 2.

This clonotype was detected ten times or more. This chain links TRBV5-1 with TRBJ2-2; D is uncertain. The CDR3 length is 14 residues. Germline CDR1 reads SGHRS; CDR2 reads YFSETQ. Deletions cut 2 bases from V and 5 bases from J, with 10 bases between. The CDR3 bases are TGCGCCAGCAGCTTAGACTCGATTACCGGGGAGCTGTTTTTT. It is translated as CASSLDSITGELFF.

The chain uses TRBV20-1 and TRBJ1-4, with 8 positions matching TRBD1. Germline V gene sequence: CDR1 DFQATT, CDR2 SNEGSKA (reference sequence). The CDR3 is 13 amino acids. V shed 0 bases, J shed 8 bases, and the junction held 2 bases outside the gene matches. The CDR3 spells CSARDAGGEKLFF. DNA for the CDR3: TGCAGTGCTAGAGATGCAGGGGGCGAAAAACTGTTTTTT.

This clonotype was observed at least ten times. The chain carries TRBV6-1 and TRBJ2-2; 7 bases map to TRBD1. The CDR3 runs 16 residues. V trimming: 6 bases; J trimming: 2 bases; junction bases outside the gene matches: 9. The germline gives CDR1 MNHNS, CDR2 SASEGT. For the CDR3, the DNA is TGTGCCAGCAGGCCCCCGGGACAGATTAACACCGGGGAGCTGTTTTTT. This gives the protein CASRPPGQINTGELFF.

This clonotype has only a few counts. The CDR3 sequence is CASSLSRGRSTDTQYF. The DNA for the CDR3 is TGTGCCAGCAGTTTATCTCGGGGACGGAGCACAGATACGCAGTATTTT. The rearrangement joins TRBV12-3 or TRBV12-4 to TRBJ2-3; possibly TRBD1 or TRBD2 for D (5 bases each). The CDR3 runs 16 residues. Trimming removed 2 bases from V and 0 bases from J, with 12 bases in between.

This clonotype was picked up many times. The chain couples TRBV27 to TRBJ1-1, with D uncertain. The CDR3 runs 13 residues. From germline, CDR1 is MNHEY and CDR2 SMNVEV (reference sequence). Deletions cut 6 bases from V and 2 bases from J, with 10 bases between. The CDR3 DNA is TGTGCCAGCAGCCGATACGGTAACACTGAAGCTTTCTTT. Encoded protein: CASSRYGNTEAFF.

This sequence joins TRBV7-9 and TRBJ1-5, with a weak D call TRBD1 (5 bases). The CDR3 loop spans 14 amino acids. The ends were cut back, 1 base at V and 9 bases at J, with 13 bases in the middle. Per the germline V gene, CDR1 is SEHNR and CDR2 is FQNEAQ (reference sequence). CDR3 residues: CASSLEGPGGPQHF. CDR3 nucleotide sequence: TGTGCCAGCAGCTTAGAGGGGCCGGGAGGGCCCCAGCATTTT.

The chain recombines TRBV14 with TRBJ2-3; 7 bases are shared with TRBD1. V lost 0 bases and J lost 4; bases outside the gene matches: 10. The CDR3 consists of 17 residues. The germline V gene has CDR1 SGHDN and CDR2 FVKESK. For the CDR3, the DNA is TGTGCCAGCAGCCAAGAACTACCGACAGGGAGATCAGATACGCAGTATTTT. Translated: CASSQELPTGRSDTQYF.

The sample holds many counts of this clonotype. CDR3 region: CASRGMGQGRTQPQHF. In DNA, the CDR3 is TGTGCCAGCAGGGGGATGGGACAGGGGCGTACTCAGCCCCAGCATTTT. The chain links TRBV2 to TRBJ1-5, with TRBD1 matching 10 bases. The CDR3 runs 16 residues. The V segment lost 6 bases and the J segment 6 bases; nucleotides outside the gene matches: 11. Germline V gene data show CDR1 as SNHLY and CDR2 as FYNNEI.

At least ten counts were recorded for this clonotype. The V and J genes are TRBV5-1 and TRBJ2-2; TRBD1 is a possible D gene (6 bases). The V and J ends lost 0 bases and 4 bases respectively, with 16 bases between them. Per the germline V gene, CDR1 is SGHRS and CDR2 is YFSETQ. The CDR3 length is 17 residues. The CDR3 region has the DNA TGCGCCAGCAGCTTGGGTTGGTGGCAGGGGATCACCGGGGAGCTGTTTTTT. Translated, it gives CASSLGWWQGITGELFF.

This clonotype came up once. In nucleotides, the CDR3 is TGTGCCAGCAGCCAGACTAGCGGGATCCCCCTGAACACCGGGGAGCTGTTTTTT. Translated, it gives CASSQTSGIPLNTGELFF. The V and J genes are TRBV5-6 and TRBJ2-2; 11 positions agree with TRBD2. Germline lookup yields CDR1 SGHDT and CDR2 YYEEEE. The CDR3 is 18 residues long. V gave up 4 bases and J gave up 1 base; unmatched junction bases: 9. The variable domain in full, with the rest retrieved from reference TRBV5-6 and TRBJ2-2, is DAGVTQSPTHLIKTRGQQVTLRCSPKSGHDTVSWYQQALGQGPQFIFQYYEEEERQRGNFPDRFSGHQFPNYSSELNVNALLLGDSALYLCASSQTSGIPLNTGELFFGEGSRLTVL.

Many counts were recorded for this clonotype. This CDR3 is CASSLELTEPSGNTIYF. The CDR3 DNA sequence: TGTGCCAGCAGTTTGGAACTGACGGAACCCTCTGGAAACACCATATATTTT. The J gene is TRBJ1-3, the V gene TRBV27; D is unresolved. V dropped 3 bases and J dropped 0 bases, with 15 bases sitting between them. CDR1 is MNHEY and CDR2 is SMNVEV in the germline V gene (reference sequence). The CDR3 runs 17 residues.

This clonotype was observed a few times. The gene calls are TRBV3-1 and TRBJ2-7; D not resolved. Germline loops: CDR1 LGHDT, CDR2 YNNKEL (reference sequence). The CDR3 sequence is 15 residues long. The V and J ends lost 4 bases and 2 bases respectively, with 15 bases between them. CDR3 sequence (DNA): TGTGCCAGCAGCCCTGATCATGGGCCCCCCTACGAGCAGTACGTC. Its protein is CASSPDHGPPYEQYV.

The chain recombines TRBV24-1 with TRBJ2-2, with D tentatively TRBD1 (6 bases). This CDR3 region has 16 residues. Germline CDR1 KGHDR, CDR2 SFDVKD. Trimming shortened V by 0 bases and J by 6 bases, and 13 bases separated the two germline ends. CDR3 sequence: CATSDLYRDGAGELFF. As DNA, the CDR3 is TGTGCCACCAGTGATTTGTACAGGGATGGGGCCGGGGAGCTGTTTTTT.